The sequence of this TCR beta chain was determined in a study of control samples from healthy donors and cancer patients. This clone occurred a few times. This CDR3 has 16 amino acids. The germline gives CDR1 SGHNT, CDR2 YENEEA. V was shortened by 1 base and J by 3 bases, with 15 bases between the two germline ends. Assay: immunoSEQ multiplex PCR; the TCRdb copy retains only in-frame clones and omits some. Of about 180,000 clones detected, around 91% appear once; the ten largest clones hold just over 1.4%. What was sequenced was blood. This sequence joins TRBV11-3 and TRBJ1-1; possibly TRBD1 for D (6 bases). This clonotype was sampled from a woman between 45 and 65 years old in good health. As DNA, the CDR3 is TGTGCCAGCAGCTTAGGGCACAGGGCGGGGGACACTGAAGCTTTCTTT. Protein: CASSLGHRAGDTEAFF.